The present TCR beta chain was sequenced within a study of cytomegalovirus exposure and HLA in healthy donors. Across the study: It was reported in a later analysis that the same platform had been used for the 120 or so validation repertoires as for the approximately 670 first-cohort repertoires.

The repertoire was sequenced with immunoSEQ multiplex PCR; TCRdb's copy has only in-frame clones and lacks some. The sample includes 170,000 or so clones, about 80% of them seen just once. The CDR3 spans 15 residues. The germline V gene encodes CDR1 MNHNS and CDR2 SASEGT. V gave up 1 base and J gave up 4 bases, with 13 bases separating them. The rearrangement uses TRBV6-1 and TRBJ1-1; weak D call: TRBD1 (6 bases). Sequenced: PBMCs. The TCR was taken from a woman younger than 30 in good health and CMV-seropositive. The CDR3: CASSEVLGAGTEAFF. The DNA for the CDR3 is TGTGCCAGCAGTGAAGTGCTGGGGGCCGGCACTGAAGCTTTCTTT.